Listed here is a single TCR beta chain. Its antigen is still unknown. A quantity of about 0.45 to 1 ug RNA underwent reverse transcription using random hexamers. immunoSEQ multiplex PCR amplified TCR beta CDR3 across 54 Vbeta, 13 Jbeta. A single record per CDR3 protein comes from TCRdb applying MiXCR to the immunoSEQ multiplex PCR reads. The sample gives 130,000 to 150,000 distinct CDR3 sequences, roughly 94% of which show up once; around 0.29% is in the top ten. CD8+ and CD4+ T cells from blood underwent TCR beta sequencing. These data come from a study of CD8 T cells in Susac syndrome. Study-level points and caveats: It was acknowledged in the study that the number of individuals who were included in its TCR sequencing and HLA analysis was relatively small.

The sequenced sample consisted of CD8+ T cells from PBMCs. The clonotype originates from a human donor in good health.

Written as DNA, the CDR3 is TGTGCCAGCAGTTTTACAGATTCCTACAATGAGCAGTTCTTC. It translates to CASSFTDSYNEQFF. The chain carries TRBV6-5 and TRBJ2-1; D is ambiguous. V was trimmed by 4 bases and J by 1 base, leaving 8 bases between them. This CDR3 spans 14 amino acids. CDR1 is MNHEY and CDR2 is SVGAGI in the germline V gene.